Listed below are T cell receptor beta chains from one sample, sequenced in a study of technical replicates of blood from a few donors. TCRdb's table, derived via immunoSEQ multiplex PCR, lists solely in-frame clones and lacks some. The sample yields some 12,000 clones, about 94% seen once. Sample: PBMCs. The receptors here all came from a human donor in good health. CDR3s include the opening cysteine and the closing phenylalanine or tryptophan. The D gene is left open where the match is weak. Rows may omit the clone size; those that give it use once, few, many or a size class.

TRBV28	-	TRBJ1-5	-	CASSLAQTSLQPQHF	TGTGCCAGCAGTTTAGCACAGACAAGTCTTCAGCCCCAGCATTTT
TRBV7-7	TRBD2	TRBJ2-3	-	CASSPGLAGGRADTQYF	TGTGCCAGCAGCCCCGGACTAGCGGGAGGGAGGGCAGATACGCAGTATTTT
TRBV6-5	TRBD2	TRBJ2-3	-	CASRLAGPSTDTQYF	TGTGCCAGCAGACTAGCGGGACCTAGCACAGATACGCAGTATTTT
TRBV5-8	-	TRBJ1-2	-	CASSLKEGSYGYTF	TGTGCCAGCAGCTTGAAGGAGGGATCCTATGGCTACACCTTC
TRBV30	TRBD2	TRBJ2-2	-	CAWGLAGGHGELFF	TGTGCCTGGGGACTAGCGGGAGGTCACGGGGAGCTGTTTTTT
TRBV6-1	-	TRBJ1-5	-	CASSESYSYNQPQHF	TGTGCCAGCAGTGAATCTTACAGTTACAATCAGCCCCAGCATTTT
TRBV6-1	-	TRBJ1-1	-	CASSELMNTEAFF	TGTGCCAGCAGTGAACTTATGAACACTGAAGCTTTCTTT
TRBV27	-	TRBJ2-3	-	CASSPTLGTDTQYF	TGTGCCAGCAGTCCGACACTAGGCACAGATACGCAGTATTTT
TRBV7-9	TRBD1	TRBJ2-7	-	CASSIRDRGPFYEQYF	TGTGCCAGCAGCATCCGGGACAGGGGGCCGTTTTACGAGCAGTACTTC
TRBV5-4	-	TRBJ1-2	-	CASSGGGQNYGYTF	TGTGCCAGCAGCGGGGGGGGTCAGAACTATGGCTACACCTTC
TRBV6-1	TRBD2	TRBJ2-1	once	CASSETASGNNEQFF	TGTGCCAGCAGTGAAACCGCTAGCGGGAACAATGAGCAGTTCTTC
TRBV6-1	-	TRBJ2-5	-	CALEAQYF	TGTGCCCTTGAGGCCCAGTACTTC
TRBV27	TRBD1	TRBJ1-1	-	CASRFTGGHTEAFF	TGTGCCAGCAGGTTTACAGGGGGCCACACTGAAGCTTTCTTT
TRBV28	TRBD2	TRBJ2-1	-	CASSSLLAGPWGEQFF	TGTGCCAGCAGCTCCCTCCTAGCGGGGCCATGGGGTGAGCAGTTCTTC
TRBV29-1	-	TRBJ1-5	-	CSVRWGDQPQHF	TGCAGCGTCAGGTGGGGGGATCAGCCCCAGCATTTT
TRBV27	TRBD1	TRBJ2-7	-	CANRPPPGGPSYEQYF	TGTGCCAACCGGCCGCCTCCAGGGGGCCCGTCCTACGAGCAGTACTTC
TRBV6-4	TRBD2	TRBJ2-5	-	CASSVVAGGPETQYF	TGTGCCAGCAGTGTAGTAGCGGGAGGGCCGGAGACCCAGTACTTC
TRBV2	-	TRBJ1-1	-	CASSSGDTEAFF	TGTGCCAGCAGTTCAGGGGACACTGAAGCTTTCTTT
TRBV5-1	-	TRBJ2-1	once	CASSGANREDEQFF	TGCGCCAGCAGCGGGGCTAACAGGGAAGATGAGCAGTTCTTC
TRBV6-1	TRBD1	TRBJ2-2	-	CASRPGTGGTGELFF	TGTGCCAGCAGACCCGGGACAGGGGGCACCGGGGAGCTGTTTTTT
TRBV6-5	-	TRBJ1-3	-	CASSYSPGSSGNTIYF	TGTGCCAGCAGTTACTCGCCGGGAAGCTCTGGAAACACCATATATTTT
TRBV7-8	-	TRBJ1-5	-	CASSFAQLGQNQPQHF	TGTGCCAGCAGCTTCGCCCAGCTTGGACAAAATCAGCCCCAGCATTTT
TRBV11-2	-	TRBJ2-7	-	CASSLWGQGRTYEQYF	TGTGCCAGCAGCTTATGGGGCCAGGGGAGAACCTACGAGCAGTACTTC
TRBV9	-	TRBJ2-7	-	CASSESASVSYEQYF	TGTGCCAGCAGCGAGTCGGCTAGCGTCTCCTACGAGCAGTACTTC
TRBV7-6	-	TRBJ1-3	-	CASSTDRQGNTIYF	TGTGCCAGCAGCACAGACAGGCAGGGAAACACCATATATTTT
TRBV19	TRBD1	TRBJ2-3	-	CASSIQGATDTQYF	TGTGCCAGTAGCATACAGGGGGCCACAGATACGCAGTATTTT
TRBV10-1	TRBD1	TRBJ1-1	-	CASSESGGRTEAFF	TGCGCCAGCAGTGAGTCAGGGGGCCGGACTGAAGCTTTCTTT
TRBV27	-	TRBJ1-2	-	CASGPAGVHYNGYTF	TGTGCCAGCGGTCCGGCAGGGGTGCACTATAATGGCTACACCTTC
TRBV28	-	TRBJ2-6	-	CASSLTGSGANVLTF	TGTGCCAGCAGCCTAACAGGGTCCGGGGCCAACGTCCTGACTTTC
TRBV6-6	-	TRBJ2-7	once	CASSPRDKYPDYEQYF	TGTGCCAGCAGTCCCCGGGACAAGTACCCCGACTACGAGCAGTACTTC
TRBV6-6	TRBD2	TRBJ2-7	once	CASSRLAGGSYEQYF	TGTGCCAGCAGCAGGCTAGCGGGAGGGAGTTACGAGCAGTACTTC
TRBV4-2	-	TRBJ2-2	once	CASSQDLLNAGELFF	TGTGCCAGCAGCCAAGATCTACTAAACGCCGGGGAGCTGTTTTTT
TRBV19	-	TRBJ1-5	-	CASSEGGIGNQPQHF	TGTGCCAGTAGTGAAGGGGGTATTGGCAATCAGCCCCAGCATTTT
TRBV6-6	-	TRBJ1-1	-	CASSYSTVGREAEAFF	TGTGCCAGCAGTTACTCGACTGTCGGCAGGGAGGCTGAAGCTTTCTTT
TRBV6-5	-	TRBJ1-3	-	CASRSTMGPGNTIYF	TGTGCCAGCAGATCGACAATGGGGCCTGGAAACACCATATATTTT
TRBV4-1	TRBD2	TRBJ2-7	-	CASSQDSIAGTYEQYF	TGCGCCAGCAGCCAAGATTCGATAGCGGGAACCTACGAGCAGTACTTC
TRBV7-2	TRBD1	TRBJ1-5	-	CASSTGTGNQQPQHF	TGTGCCAGCAGCACAGGGACAGGAAATCAGCAGCCCCAGCATTTT